A single sample gave rise to the 32 T cell receptor beta chains below, sequenced in a study of T cell responses to AZD1222 COVID-19 vaccine. Repertoires were generated with immunoSEQ multiplex PCR, while TCRdb's copy carries only in-frame clones and drops some. The sample consists of approximately 150,000 clones, 80% to 95% of them appearing once. The sample consisted of peripheral blood, taken on day 0 of AZD1222 vaccination. Receptors were obtained from an adult in good health.

This chain uses TRBV5-1 with TRBJ1-4; TRBD1 aligns across 7 bases. The CDR3 sequence is 17 residues long. The ends lost 4 bases at V and 4 bases at J; junction bases unmatched: 13. Germline V lookup: CDR1 SGHRS, CDR2 YFSETQ. CDR3: CASSTQPPTGINEKLFF. CDR3 DNA sequence: TGCGCCAGCAGCACCCAACCGCCGACAGGGATTAATGAAAAACTGTTTTTT.

V is TRBV6-6 and J is TRBJ1-5; no clear D gene. Per the germline V gene, CDR1 is MNHNY and CDR2 is SVGAGI (reference sequence). V lost 11 bases, J lost 1 base, and 3 bases lay in between. The CDR3 contains 10 residues. In DNA, the CDR3 is TGTGCCGTGAGCAATCAGCCCCAGCATTTT. Its protein is CAVSNQPQHF.

The V gene is TRBV6-5, the J gene TRBJ2-5; 7 bases agree with TRBD1. Losses at the gene ends were 8 bases for V and 2 bases for J; bases not matched to a gene: 5. Germline CDR1 is MNHEY and CDR2 is SVGAGI. This CDR3 comprises 13 residues. The CDR3: CASGPRGQETQYF. The DNA of the CDR3 is TGTGCCAGCGGACCCAGGGGGCAAGAGACCCAGTACTTC.

The V call is TRBV5-4, the J call TRBJ2-3; TRBD2 matches at 7 bases. This CDR3 is 16 amino acids long. J gave up 2 bases and V 4 bases, and 10 bases lay outside the gene matches. CDR1 is SGHNT, CDR2 YYREEE, per germline (reference sequence). The CDR3 region has the DNA TGTGCCAGCAGCCTCAGGGCGCGGGAGACCACAGATACGCAGTATTTT. This sequence encodes CASSLRARETTDTQYF. Variable domain in full (rest from reference TRBV5-4 and TRBJ2-3): ETGVTQSPTHLIKTRGQQVTLRCSSQSGHNTVSWYQQALGQGPQFIFQYYREEENGRGNFPPRFSGLQFPNYSSELNVNALELDDSALYLCASSLRARETTDTQYFGPGTRLTVL.

The rearrangement uses TRBV28 and TRBJ2-5; D remains unclear. The CDR3 length is 13 residues. V lost 7 bases and J lost 4, with 13 bases in between. Germline V lookup: CDR1 MDHEN, CDR2 SYDVKM. The CDR3 loop is CASTWRSLETQYF. The CDR3 DNA reads as TGTGCCAGCACCTGGCGAAGTTTAGAGACCCAGTACTTC.

The chain joins TRBV6-2 or TRBV6-3 to TRBJ1-2, with D hard to call. Germline V gives CDR1 MNHEY, CDR2 SVGEGT. Trimming shortened V by 6 bases and J by 7 bases, and 9 bases separated the two germline ends. There are 11 residues in the CDR3. CDR3 in DNA: TGTGCCAGCAGATACGAGGTTGGCTACACCTTC. Its protein is CASRYEVGYTF.

This clone is a singleton in its sample. The V and J genes are TRBV27 and TRBJ1-3; 7 bases line up with TRBD1. The CDR3 covers 15 residues. The J segment lost 0 bases and the V segment lost 6 bases, leaving 5 bases of the junction unmatched. The germline V gene encodes CDR1 MNHEY and CDR2 SMNVEV (reference sequence). The CDR3 region has the DNA TGTGCCAGCAGCAACAGGGGCTTCTCTGGAAACACCATATATTTT. Translating it yields CASSNRGFSGNTIYF.

The chain links TRBV2 to TRBJ1-4, with 7 bases lining up with TRBD1. With 1 base clipped from V and 7 bases from J, the junction kept 3 bases outside the gene matches. CDR3 length: 14 residues. Germline values: CDR1 SNHLY, CDR2 FYNNEI. CDR3 coding DNA: TGTGCCAGCAGTGAAGACAGGGGACGTGAAAAACTGTTTTTT. This gives the protein CASSEDRGREKLFF.

This chain joins TRBV18 and TRBJ2-7, with D tentatively TRBD1 (6 bases). CDR1 is KGHSH, CDR2 LQKENI, per germline. V was clipped by 0 bases and J by 3 bases, with 9 bases between them. This CDR3 comprises 14 residues. This chain's CDR3 is CASSPPGQVYEQYF. In DNA, the CDR3 is TGTGCCAGCTCACCACCGGGACAAGTCTACGAGCAGTACTTC.

V is TRBV9 and J is TRBJ2-7, with D perhaps TRBD1 or TRBD2 (5 bases each). Deletions cut 2 bases from V and 1 base from J, with 13 bases between. Germline V CDR1 and CDR2: SGDLS, YYNGEE. The CDR3 sequence is 15 residues long. The CDR3 region has the DNA TGTGCCAGCAGCGTGGGGGTAGCGCCGTCCTACGAGCAGTACTTC. Its translation: CASSVGVAPSYEQYF.

This chain uses TRBV28 with TRBJ1-2, with no clear D. The germline V gene has CDR1 MDHEN and CDR2 SYDVKM. The CDR3 sequence is 15 residues long. Between the trimmed V and J ends, which lost 8 bases and 4 bases, there was a span of 20 bases. CDR3 DNA: TGTGCCAGCCTCTCTCCGGGAGGTGCAGGCTATGGCTACACCTTC. This codes for CASLSPGGAGYGYTF.

A remark on this clone: Other DNA sequences in this sample translate to the same CDR3. The chain couples TRBV7-8 to TRBJ2-1; possibly TRBD1 or TRBD2 for D (5 bases each). Trimming pared 6 bases from V and 1 base from J, leaving 13 bases between. The CDR3 loop spans 15 amino acids. Germline V gene sequence: CDR1 SGHVS, CDR2 FQNEAQ. This CDR3 is CASSPRWGSYNEQFF. The CDR3 DNA reads TGTGCCAGCAGTCCCCGGTGGGGGTCCTACAATGAGCAGTTCTTC.

The V call is TRBV20-1, the J call TRBJ2-1; D is unresolved. This CDR3 has 11 residues. With 0 bases removed from V and 10 bases from J, the gap between germline ends came to 7 bases. In germline, CDR1 is DFQATT, CDR2 SNEGSKA (reference sequence). CDR3 nucleotide sequence: TGCAGTGCTAGAGAACCCCCGGAGCAGTTCTTC. Residues: CSAREPPEQFF.

The chain recombines TRBV27 with TRBJ2-1; TRBD1 or TRBD2 may be the D gene (5 bases each). Trimming left V 6 bases short and J 8 bases short, with 17 bases between. Germline V gives CDR1 MNHEY, CDR2 SMNVEV (reference sequence). The CDR3 extends over 14 amino acids. The DNA of the CDR3 is TGTGCCAGCAGCCGGTGGGTGATGGGGGATGAGCAGTTCTTC. This translates into CASSRWVMGDEQFF.

The chain uses TRBV29-1 and TRBJ1-2; D remains unclear. From germline, CDR1 is SQVTM and CDR2 ANQGSEA. Trimming took 4 bases from V and 0 from J, leaving 6 bases between them. This CDR3 is built from 12 residues. DNA of the CDR3: TGCAGCGTTGCGGCAGCTAACTATGGCTACACCTTC. Translated, it gives CSVAAANYGYTF.

The V gene is TRBV20-1, the J gene TRBJ2-1; perhaps TRBD1 as D (5 bases). Germline values: CDR1 DFQATT, CDR2 SNEGSKA (reference sequence). V lost 2 bases, J lost 7 bases, and 6 bases lay in between. There are 11 residues in the CDR3. CDR3: CSARKGNEQFF. The CDR3, as DNA: TGCAGTGCTAGAAAGGGGAATGAGCAGTTCTTC.

This CDR3 reads CASSFYNEQFF. The CDR3 DNA reads TGCGCCAGCAGCTTTTACAATGAGCAGTTCTTC. The chain couples TRBV5-1 to TRBJ2-1; D call uncertain. The CDR3 contains 11 residues. Germline CDR1 SGHRS, CDR2 YFSETQ. V gave up 2 bases and J gave up 4 bases, with 1 base separating them.

The chain combines TRBV6-2 or TRBV6-3 with TRBJ2-7, with TRBD2 matching 7 bases. V dropped 5 bases and J dropped 2; count of bases not matched to a gene: 3. Germline V lookup: CDR1 MNHEY, CDR2 SVGEGT. The CDR3 has 13 amino acids. This chain's CDR3 is CASSALAAYEQYF. The DNA of the CDR3 is TGTGCCAGCAGTGCTCTAGCGGCCTACGAGCAGTACTTC.

This rearrangement joins TRBV6-2 or TRBV6-3 to TRBJ1-2; D ambiguous. This CDR3 region has 15 residues. V lost 2 bases and J 0 bases, leaving 10 bases between the germline ends. The V gene's germline CDR1 is MNHEY and CDR2 SVGEGT. The CDR3 loop reads CASSYASSPNYGYTF. In nucleotides, the CDR3 is TGTGCCAGCAGTTACGCGTCGTCACCTAACTATGGCTACACCTTC.

The sample holds one count of this clone. The rearrangement uses TRBV18 and TRBJ2-7; no clear D gene. CDR3 size: 12 residues. Germline values: CDR1 KGHSH, CDR2 LQKENI. Between the trimmed V and J ends, which lost 3 bases and 5 bases, there was a span of 8 bases. The CDR3 loop reads CASSPLRNEQYF. The CDR3 DNA reads TGTGCCAGCTCACCCCTACGGAACGAGCAGTACTTC.

The V call is TRBV11-3, the J call TRBJ2-1; D unresolved. CDR1 and CDR2 from the germline V gene are SGHNT and YENEEA. Trimming shortened V by 5 bases and J by 5 bases, and 7 bases separated the two germline ends. The length of the CDR3 is 12 residues. The CDR3 DNA reads TGTGCCAGCAGCCGCTCGAACAATGAGCAGTTCTTC. Translating gives CASSRSNNEQFF.

J is TRBJ2-1 and V is TRBV24-1; unclear D gene. With 1 base removed from V and 1 base from J, the gap between germline ends came to 10 bases. CDR1 is KGHDR and CDR2 is SFDVKD in the germline V gene. This CDR3 region has 16 residues. The CDR3 coding sequence is TGTGCCACCAGTGATTTCCGACCGACTTCCTACAATGAGCAGTTCTTC. Its protein product is CATSDFRPTSYNEQFF.

The sample holds one count of this clone. The CDR3 protein is CASSQDRSGYEQYF. Written as DNA, the CDR3 is TGTGCCAGCAGCCAAGACAGGTCCGGTTACGAGCAGTACTTC. The J gene is TRBJ2-7, the V gene TRBV14; D uncertain. This CDR3 is 14 amino acids long. Per germline, CDR1 SGHDN and CDR2 FVKESK. V was clipped by 0 bases and J by 4 bases, with 10 bases between them.

The genes are TRBV11-3 and TRBJ2-2, with a possible D match to TRBD2 (5 bases). The ends were cut back, 5 bases at V and 8 bases at J, with 18 bases in the middle. This CDR3 spans 15 amino acids. Per germline, CDR1 SGHNT and CDR2 YENEEA. CDR3 sequence (DNA): TGTGCCAGCAGCCTCTTCGGAGGCAAGACTGGGGAGCTGTTTTTT. It codes for CASSLFGGKTGELFF.

The CDR3 coding sequence is TGCAGTGCCGAAACGAGCTACGAGCAGTACTTC. It specifies CSAETSYEQYF. The V and J genes are TRBV20-1 and TRBJ2-7, with D hard to call. CDR3 size: 11 residues. Deletions cut 6 bases from V and 3 bases from J, with 9 bases between. Germline V gene sequence: CDR1 DFQATT, CDR2 SNEGSKA (reference sequence).

CDR3: CASSVSDGYNQPQHF. CDR3 coding DNA: TGTGCCAGCAGCGTTTCGGACGGTTACAATCAGCCCCAGCATTTT. The chain carries TRBV9 and TRBJ1-5, with D uncertain. V lost 2 bases and J 3 bases, leaving 12 bases between the germline ends. The CDR3 runs to 15 residues. Per the germline V gene, CDR1 is SGDLS and CDR2 is YYNGEE.

The chain has TRBV9 and TRBJ1-2; D possibly corresponds to TRBD1 (6 bases). The V end lost 3 bases, the J end lost 4 bases, and 16 bases lay between the germline ends. This CDR3 contains 15 residues. CDR1 is SGDLS and CDR2 is YYNGEE in the germline V gene. The CDR3 bases are TGTGCCAGCAGCGCGGCGGGCAGGGGAGGCTATGGCTACACCTTC. Protein: CASSAAGRGGYGYTF.

The genes are TRBV5-5 and TRBJ1-2; 7 nucleotides agree with TRBD1. Germline V gene sequence: CDR1 SGHKS, CDR2 YYEKEE (reference sequence). With 5 bases clipped from V and 2 bases from J, the junction kept 3 bases outside the gene matches. The CDR3 sequence is 13 residues long. The CDR3 coding sequence is TGTGCCAGCAGACCGACAGGGAACTATGGCTACACCTTC. This gives the protein CASRPTGNYGYTF.

The genes are TRBV12-5 and TRBJ2-3; D might be TRBD2 (6 bases). The germline CDR1 and CDR2 sequences are LGHNT and FRNRAP. The CDR3 has 13 amino acids. V was cut by 9 bases and J by 1 base, with 11 bases left in between. Here the CDR3 DNA reads TGTGCTAGCCTCGGAGGGCGCACAGATACGCAGTATTTT. Protein sequence: CASLGGRTDTQYF.

The rearrangement uses TRBV7-8 and TRBJ1-3; no firm D call. V was shortened by 2 bases and J by 2 bases, with 13 bases between the two germline ends. The V gene's germline CDR1 is SGHVS and CDR2 FQNEAQ. The CDR3 spans 16 residues. The CDR3 spells CASSLFEGFTGNTIYF. The CDR3 DNA is TGTGCCAGCAGCTTATTCGAAGGTTTTACTGGAAACACCATATATTTT.

This chain connects TRBV14 to TRBJ1-5; D remains ambiguous. The CDR3 is 15 amino acids. V lost 3 bases and J 6 bases, leaving 15 bases between the germline ends. Germline CDR1 and CDR2: SGHDN and FVKESK. CDR3 nucleotide sequence: TGTGCCAGCAGCCATTCAGACACTCCCCTTCAGCCCCAGCATTTT. Protein: CASSHSDTPLQPQHF.

The genes are TRBV7-8 and TRBJ1-2, with D maybe TRBD1 (6 bases). This CDR3 has 13 amino acids. Germline CDR1 is SGHVS and CDR2 is FQNEAQ. V was shortened by 5 bases and J by 8 bases, with 15 bases between the two germline ends. CDR3 bases: TGTGCCAGCAGCCAGACAACAGGGTACGGCTACACCTTC. Its protein is CASSQTTGYGYTF.